This TCR beta chain was documented in a study of radiotherapy plus CTLA-4 blockade in lung cancer. At the level of the study: Disease control reached 31%, with objective responses in less than 20%.

The study's findings and limits: Among blood TCR repertoires after radiotherapy plus ipilimumab, tumor-derived clones expanded.

Sequencing used immunoSEQ multiplex PCR; TCRdb keeps in-frame clones, though not all of them. In the table there are about 73,000 clones, around 86% of which are singletons. This clone was seen only once. The antigen remains undetermined. Trimming took 2 bases from V and 0 from J; bases not matched to a gene: 5. CDR3 length: 16 residues. CDR1 SGDLS and CDR2 YYNGEE come from the germline V gene. Enrolled patients, whose metastatic non-small-cell lung cancer was chemo-refractory, received focal radiation plus CTLA-4 blockade with ipilimumab. The chain has TRBV9 and TRBJ2-5, with 9 positions matching TRBD2. The TCR comes from a human donor with non-small cell lung cancer that progressed on radiotherapy plus ipilimumab. Specimen: peripheral blood, collected from a patient treated with radiotherapy plus ipilimumab. This CDR3 is CASSVMGGRDQETQYF. In nucleotides, the CDR3 is TGTGCCAGCAGCGTCATGGGCGGGAGGGACCAAGAGACCCAGTACTTC.